This passage covers 10 T cell receptor beta chains from one sample sequenced in a study of CD8 T cells in ankylosing spondylitis. In TCRdb, the 5' RACE reads were re-called with MiXCR into one record per CDR3 protein. The profile covers under 250,000 distinct CDR3 sequences, with 20% to 30% appearing a single time and roughly 6.7% taken by the ten largest. The sequenced sample consisted of blood, either unsorted or a sorted T cell fraction (not recorded which). The receptors were gathered from a male donor with ankylosing spondylitis or in good health (not recorded which).

Many counts were recorded for this clonotype. The chain has TRBV28 and TRBJ2-7; TRBD1 aligns across 8 bases. Germline V gene data show CDR1 as MDHEN and CDR2 as SYDVKM. The V segment lost 6 bases and the J segment 5 bases; nucleotides outside the gene matches: 12. The CDR3 extends over 15 amino acids. In nucleotides, the CDR3 is TGTGCCAGCAGCGAGGCCGGGACAGGAAGAAACGAGCAGTACTTC. Translating it yields CASSEAGTGRNEQYF. The whole variable domain, filled in from reference TRBV28 and TRBJ2-7, reads DVKVTQSSRYLVKRTGEKVFLECVQDMDHENMFWYRQDPGLGLRLIYFSYDVKMKEKGDIPEGYSVSREKKERFSLILESASTNQTSMYLCASSEAGTGRNEQYFGPGTRLTVT.

The V call is TRBV20-1, the J call TRBJ2-1, with TRBD2 matching over 12 bases. CDR1 is DFQATT, CDR2 SNEGSKA, per germline (reference sequence). The CDR3 has 14 residues. V gave up 1 base and J gave up 8 bases; unmatched junction bases: 3. The CDR3 nucleotides are TGCAGTGCTAGAGCTAGCGGGAGGGTTTATGAGCAGTTCTTC. Its translation is CSARASGRVYEQFF.

This clonotype was picked up many times. This sequence joins TRBV5-1 and TRBJ1-2, with 7 nucleotides matching TRBD1. The trim removed 3 bases at V and 5 bases at J, leaving 13 bases unmatched. Germline CDR1 and CDR2: SGHRS and YFSETQ. The CDR3 runs to 16 residues. This chain's CDR3 is CASSSAGGAKGYGYTF. CDR3 coding DNA: TGCGCCAGCAGCTCCGCAGGGGGTGCCAAGGGGTATGGCTACACCTTC.

A remark on this clonotype: A much more abundant neighbour one base away suggests this may be a read error. The rearrangement links TRBV6-2 or TRBV6-3 to TRBJ2-1; D uncertain. Germline CDR1 reads MNHEY; CDR2 reads SVGEGT. With 4 bases removed from V and 5 bases from J, the gap between germline ends came to 3 bases. The CDR3 has 11 amino acids. The CDR3 sequence: CASSSHNEQFF. In DNA, the CDR3 is TGTGCCAGCAGTTCCCACAATGAGCAGTTCTTC.

The chain couples TRBV20-1 to TRBJ2-1, with D possibly matching TRBD2 (5 bases). Germline CDR1 is DFQATT and CDR2 is SNEGSKA (reference sequence). The CDR3 runs to 15 residues. V was cut by 4 bases and J by 6 bases, with 19 bases left in between. The CDR3 DNA follows: TGCAGTGCTACTGAAACGACTTCGGGGTCCAATGAGCAGTTCTTC. Protein sequence: CSATETTSGSNEQFF.

The rearrangement joins TRBV27 to TRBJ2-7; TRBD2 matches 13 bases. This CDR3 has 15 amino acids. The J segment lost 2 bases and the V segment lost 6 bases, leaving 4 bases of the junction unmatched. Germline V gene data show CDR1 as MNHEY and CDR2 as SMNVEV (reference sequence). CDR3 loop: CASRPGLAGTYEQYF. The CDR3 DNA reads as TGTGCCAGCAGACCGGGACTAGCGGGAACCTACGAGCAGTACTTC.

The CDR3 here is CSAGAGWDIQYF. The CDR3 nucleotides read TGCAGCGCGGGGGCGGGATGGGACATTCAGTACTTC. This chain links TRBV29-1 with TRBJ2-4; D tentatively reads TRBD1 or TRBD2 (6 bases each). From germline, CDR1 is SQVTM and CDR2 ANQGSEA. V was cut by 7 bases and J by 8 bases, with 15 bases left in between. This CDR3 has 12 amino acids.

This chain links TRBV3-1 with TRBJ2-5; 12 nucleotides match TRBD2. This CDR3 has 15 residues. J lost 5 bases, V lost 0 bases, and 1 base had no gene match. CDR1 and CDR2 from the germline V gene are LGHDT and YNNKEL (reference sequence). CDR3 amino acids: CASSQEGTSGETQYF. Written as DNA, the CDR3 is TGTGCCAGCAGCCAAGAGGGGACTAGCGGGGAGACCCAGTACTTC.

The chain links TRBV18 to TRBJ1-3; D remains unclear. CDR1 is KGHSH, CDR2 LQKENI, per germline. The V gene lost 3 bases and the J gene lost 2 bases, with 8 bases spanning the gap. This CDR3 region has 14 residues. The CDR3 coding sequence is TGTGCCAGCTCACCCAATGAACCTGGAAACACCATATATTTT. Amino acids: CASSPNEPGNTIYF.

This clonotype was detected ten times or more. The J gene is TRBJ2-7, the V gene TRBV10-3; 8 positions agree with TRBD1. Per the germline V gene, CDR1 is ENHRY and CDR2 is SYGVKD. V shed 10 bases, J shed 3 bases, and the junction held 8 bases outside the gene matches. The CDR3 spans 13 residues. The CDR3 is CATGQGGDYEQYF. The CDR3 nucleotides read TGTGCCACCGGACAGGGAGGAGACTACGAGCAGTACTTC.